The clone carrying this TCR beta chain has just one count. These data originate in a study of blood T cell repertoires in COVID-19. TCRdb's copy holds only in-frame clones and misses some; the assay was immunoSEQ multiplex PCR. The table shows fewer than 200,000 clones, with less than 85% occurring only once. Germline values: CDR1 LNHDA, CDR2 SQIVND (reference sequence). The V and J ends lost 4 bases and 2 bases, in that order; junction bases with no gene match: 4. The CDR3 is 15 amino acids. The TCR was taken from an older woman with acute COVID-19. The sequencing input was PBMCs or T cells enriched from blood (not recorded which). The J gene is TRBJ2-7, the V gene TRBV19, with 11 nucleotides matching TRBD2. The CDR3 loop reads CASSRIAGGPYEQYF. CDR3 DNA sequence: TGTGCCAGTAGTAGAATAGCGGGAGGGCCCTACGAGCAGTACTTC.